These 6 T cell receptor beta chains were all obtained from the same sample, sequenced in a study of cytomegalovirus exposure and HLA in healthy donors. Both 60 Vbeta primers and 13 Jbeta primers went into the PCR. Clones were read by immunoSEQ multiplex PCR, and TCRdb kept only the in-frame ones, dropping some. Here the sample spans some 170,000 clones, about 81% being singletons. The source material was PBMCs. The source is a woman between 25 and 40 years old in good health and CMV-seronegative.

The chain recombines TRBV9 with TRBJ2-5, with D unclear. The last part of the DNA fits TRBJ2-7 better; the J call may be wrong. The germline V gene encodes CDR1 SGDLS and CDR2 YYNGEE. The CDR3 consists of 11 residues. This CDR3 reads CASSTSYEQYF. DNA for the CDR3: TGTGCCAGCAGCACCTCCTACGAGCAGTACTTC.

The chain couples TRBV5-6 to TRBJ1-3, with 7 bases matching TRBD1. This CDR3 spans 14 amino acids. Trimming at V came to 4 bases and at J to 2 bases, leaving 3 bases not matched to a gene. The germline V gene encodes CDR1 SGHDT and CDR2 YYEEEE. This CDR3 reads CASSIDRAGNTIYF. The CDR3 coding sequence is TGTGCCAGCAGCATTGACAGGGCTGGAAACACCATATATTTT.

The J gene is TRBJ2-5, the V gene TRBV7-2; the D is unclear. The length of the CDR3 is 13 residues. Trimming removed 5 bases at V and 6 bases at J, with 13 bases between. Germline V gives CDR1 SGHTA, CDR2 FQGNSA. The CDR3 coding sequence is TGTGCCAGCAGCCCGAACTACGAGAAGACCCAGTACTTC. It codes for CASSPNYEKTQYF.

About this clone itself: Because the CDR3's place on the DNA is in doubt, the DNA is left out and the CDR3 is given as listed by TCRdb. The V gene is TRBV28, the J gene TRBJ2-3; TRBD1 was called by the table and not checked on the DNA. Germline CDR1 reads MDHEN; CDR2 reads SYDVKM. The CDR3 contains 15 residues when both ends are counted. CDR3 amino acids: CASSLFWPSTDTQYF.

This clone was seen only once. V usage is TRBV27 and J usage is TRBJ1-2; 11 bases fit TRBD1. This CDR3 is built from 17 residues. The germline CDR1 and CDR2 sequences are MNHEY and SMNVEV (reference sequence). V dropped 0 bases and J dropped 2; count of bases not matched to a gene: 5. This CDR3 reads CASSLSRTGGVNYGYTF. CDR3 sequence (DNA): TGTGCCAGCAGTTTATCGAGGACAGGGGGCGTCAACTATGGCTACACCTTC.

The chain has TRBV2 and TRBJ2-7; D is unresolved. Trimming removed 6 bases from V and 3 bases from J, with 3 bases in between. The CDR3 consists of 10 residues. The germline V gene encodes CDR1 SNHLY and CDR2 FYNNEI. CDR3 region: CASSFYEQYF. CDR3 nucleotide sequence: TGTGCCAGCAGCTTCTACGAGCAGTACTTC.